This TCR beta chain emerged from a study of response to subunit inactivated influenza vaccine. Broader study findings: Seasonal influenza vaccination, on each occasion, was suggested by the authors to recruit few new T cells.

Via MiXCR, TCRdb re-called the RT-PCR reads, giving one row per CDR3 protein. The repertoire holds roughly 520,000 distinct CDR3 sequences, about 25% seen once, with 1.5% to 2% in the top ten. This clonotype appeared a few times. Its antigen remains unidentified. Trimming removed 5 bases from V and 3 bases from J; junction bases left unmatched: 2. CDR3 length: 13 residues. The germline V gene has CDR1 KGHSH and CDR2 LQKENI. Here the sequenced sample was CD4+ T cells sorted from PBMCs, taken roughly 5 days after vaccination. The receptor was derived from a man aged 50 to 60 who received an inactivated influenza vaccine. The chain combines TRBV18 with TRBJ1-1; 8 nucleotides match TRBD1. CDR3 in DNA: TGTGCCAGCTCAGCGACAGGGGACACTGAAGCTTTCTTT. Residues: CASSATGDTEAFF.